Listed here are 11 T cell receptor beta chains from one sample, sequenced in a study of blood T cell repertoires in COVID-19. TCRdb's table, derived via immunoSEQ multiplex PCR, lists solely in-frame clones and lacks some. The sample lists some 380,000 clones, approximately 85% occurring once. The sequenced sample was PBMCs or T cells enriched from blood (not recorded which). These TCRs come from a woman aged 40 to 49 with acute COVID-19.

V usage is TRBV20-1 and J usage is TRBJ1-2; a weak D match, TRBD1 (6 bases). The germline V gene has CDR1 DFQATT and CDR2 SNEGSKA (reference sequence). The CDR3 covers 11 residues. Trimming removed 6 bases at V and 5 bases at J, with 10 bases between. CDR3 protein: CSAQTGYGYTF. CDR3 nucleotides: TGCAGTGCCCAAACAGGGTATGGCTACACCTTC.

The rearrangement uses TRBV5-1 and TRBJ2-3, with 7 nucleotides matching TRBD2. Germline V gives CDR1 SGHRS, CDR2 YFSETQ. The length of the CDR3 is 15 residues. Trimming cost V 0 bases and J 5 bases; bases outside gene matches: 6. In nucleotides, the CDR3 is TGCGCCAGCAGCTTGGATGTGGGGAGGGTAGATACGCAGTATTTT. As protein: CASSLDVGRVDTQYF.

CDR3 in amino acids: CASAFASGGAQDTQYF. For the CDR3, the DNA is TGTGCCAGCGCCTTCGCGAGCGGGGGGGCCCAAGATACGCAGTATTTT. The V and J genes are TRBV18 and TRBJ2-3, with 10 positions matching TRBD2. Per germline, CDR1 KGHSH and CDR2 LQKENI. V lost 8 bases and J lost 5; bases outside the gene matches: 13. There are 16 residues in the CDR3.

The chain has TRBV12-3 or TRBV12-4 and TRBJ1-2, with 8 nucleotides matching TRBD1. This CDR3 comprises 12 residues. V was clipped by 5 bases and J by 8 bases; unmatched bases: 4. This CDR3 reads CASSRQGYGYTF. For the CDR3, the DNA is TGTGCCAGCAGTAGACAGGGGTACGGCTACACCTTC.

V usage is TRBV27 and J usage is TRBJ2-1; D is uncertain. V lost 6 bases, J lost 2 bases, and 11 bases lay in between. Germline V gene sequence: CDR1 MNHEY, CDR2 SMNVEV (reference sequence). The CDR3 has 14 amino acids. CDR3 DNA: TGTGCCAGCAGAGAGAGGTCCCCCTACAATGAGCAGTTCTTC. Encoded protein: CASRERSPYNEQFF.

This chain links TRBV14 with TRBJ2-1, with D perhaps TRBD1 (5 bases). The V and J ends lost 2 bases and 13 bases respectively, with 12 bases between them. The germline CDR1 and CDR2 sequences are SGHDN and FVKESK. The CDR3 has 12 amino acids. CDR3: CASSQLDRPQFF. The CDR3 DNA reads TGTGCCAGCAGCCAATTAGACAGACCTCAGTTCTTC.

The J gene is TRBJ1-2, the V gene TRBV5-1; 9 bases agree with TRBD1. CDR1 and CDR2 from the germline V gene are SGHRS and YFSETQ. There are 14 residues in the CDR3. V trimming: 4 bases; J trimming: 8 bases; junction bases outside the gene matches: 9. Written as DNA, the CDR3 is TGCGCCAGCAGCAAAGGACAGGGGTTAGGGGGCTACACCTTC. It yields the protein CASSKGQGLGGYTF.

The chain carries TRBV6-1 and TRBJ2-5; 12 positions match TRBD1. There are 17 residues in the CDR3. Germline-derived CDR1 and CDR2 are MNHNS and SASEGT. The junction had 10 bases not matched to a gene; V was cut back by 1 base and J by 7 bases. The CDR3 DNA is TGTGCCAGCAGTGAAGTCCCCGGGACAGGGGGCGCGGGGACCCAGTACTTC. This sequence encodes CASSEVPGTGGAGTQYF.

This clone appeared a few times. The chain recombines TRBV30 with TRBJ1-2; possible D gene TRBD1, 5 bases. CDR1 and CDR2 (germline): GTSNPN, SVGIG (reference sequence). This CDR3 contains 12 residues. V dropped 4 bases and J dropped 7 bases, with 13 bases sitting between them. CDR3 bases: TGTGCCTGGACCGGGGGGGAGAGTGGCTACACCTTC. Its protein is CAWTGGESGYTF.

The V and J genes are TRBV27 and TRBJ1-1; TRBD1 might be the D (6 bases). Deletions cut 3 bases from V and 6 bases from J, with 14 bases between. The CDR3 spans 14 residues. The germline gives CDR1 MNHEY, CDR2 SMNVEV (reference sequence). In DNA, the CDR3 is TGTGCCAGCAGTTTTAGCGGGGGGCACCCTGAAGCTTTCTTT. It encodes CASSFSGGHPEAFF.

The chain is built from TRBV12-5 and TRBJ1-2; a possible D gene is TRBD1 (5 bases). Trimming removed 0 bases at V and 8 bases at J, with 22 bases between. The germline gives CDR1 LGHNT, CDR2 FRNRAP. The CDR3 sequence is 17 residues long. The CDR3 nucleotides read TGTGCTAGTGGTTTGGTAGTGGACAAAATTCCACTTATCGGCTACACCTTC. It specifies CASGLVVDKIPLIGYTF. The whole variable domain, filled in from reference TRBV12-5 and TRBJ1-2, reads DARVTQTPRHKVTEMGQEVTMRCQPILGHNTVFWYRQTMMQGLELLAYFRNRAPLDDSGMPKDRFSAEMPDATLATLKIQPSEPRDSAVYFCASGLVVDKIPLIGYTFGSGTRLTVV.